The 12 T cell receptor beta chains listed next were all sequenced from one sample in a study of blood T cell repertoires in COVID-19. Sequencing was performed with immunoSEQ multiplex PCR; in TCRdb, only in-frame clones are kept and a portion is missing. Of 72,000 or so clones listed, over 75% are singletons. Sequenced sample: peripheral blood. These receptors were taken from a woman over 75 with acute or convalescent COVID-19.

This clone turned up a few times. The chain employs TRBV29-1 and TRBJ2-7, with TRBD2 matching 9 bases. The germline V gene has CDR1 SQVTM and CDR2 ANQGSEA. The CDR3 totals 16 residues. With V trimmed by 0 bases and J by 3 bases, 9 bases remained unmatched. Here the CDR3 DNA reads TGCAGCGTTGAAGATCCGGCTAGCGGGGTCGACTACGAGCAGTACTTC. Translated: CSVEDPASGVDYEQYF.

V and J are TRBV25-1 and TRBJ1-1, with D tentatively TRBD1 (6 bases). The CDR3 length is 15 residues. The germline gives CDR1 MGHDK, CDR2 SYGVNS. Trimming removed 2 bases at V and 1 base at J, with 11 bases between. The CDR3, as DNA: TGTGCCAGCAGTGAACACAGGGCGACGAACACTGAAGCTTTCTTT. Its translation: CASSEHRATNTEAFF.

The rearrangement joins TRBV23-1 to TRBJ2-5; 8 nucleotides align to TRBD1. TRBV23-1 is recorded as an ORF, its role being uncertain. The CDR3 runs to 16 residues. V was pared by 3 bases and J by 1 base, with 7 bases of the junction left unmatched. CDR3 nucleotides: TGCGCCAGCAGTCAGGAGACAGGGGACATCCAAGAGACCCAGTACTTC. This codes for CASSQETGDIQETQYF.

This clone was counted between two and nine times. V usage is TRBV12-3 or TRBV12-4 and J usage is TRBJ1-3; no clear D. The CDR3 consists of 13 residues. V dropped 5 bases and J dropped 0 bases, with 5 bases sitting between them. CDR3 residues: CASSPDSGNTIYF. CDR3 DNA sequence: TGTGCCAGCAGTCCAGACTCTGGAAACACCATATATTTT.

The chain carries TRBV6-6 and TRBJ1-3; tentatively, D is TRBD1 (6 bases). The germline V and J ends were trimmed by 6 bases and 4 bases, with 10 bases remaining between them. This CDR3 has 13 amino acids. CDR1 and CDR2 from the germline V gene are MNHNY and SVGAGI (reference sequence). The CDR3 DNA is TGTGCCAGCAGAGCGGGGGGCGGAAACACCATATATTTT. This sequence encodes CASRAGGGNTIYF.

The CDR3 nucleotides are TGTGCCAGCAGGTTAAGACAGTACCAAGAGACCCAGTACTTC. Protein product: CASRLRQYQETQYF. The chain joins TRBV2 to TRBJ2-5; TRBD1 is a possible D gene (5 bases). V was shortened by 6 bases and J by 0 bases, with 11 bases between the two germline ends. Germline CDR1 SNHLY, CDR2 FYNNEI. This CDR3 has 14 amino acids. Full variable domain (rest looked up from reference TRBV2 and TRBJ2-5): EPEVTQTPSHQVTQMGQEVILRCVPISNHLYFYWYRQILGQKVEFLVSFYNNEISEKSEIFDDQFSVERPDGSNFTLKIRSTKLEDSAMYFCASRLRQYQETQYFGPGTRLLVL.

J is TRBJ2-7 and V is TRBV19, with D maybe TRBD2 (5 bases). The CDR3 has 16 residues. Germline assignment: CDR1 LNHDA and CDR2 SQIVND (reference sequence). Trimming took 8 bases from V and 5 from J, leaving 25 bases between them. The CDR3, as DNA: TGTGCCAGTGGGAAAGACTACCCCCCTGCGTTGGACGAGCAGTACTTC. It yields the protein CASGKDYPPALDEQYF. Based on the CDR3 plus reference TRBV19 and TRBJ2-7, the full variable domain is DGGITQSPKYLFRKEGQNVTLSCEQNLNHDAMYWYRQDPGQGLRLIYYSQIVNDFQKGDIAEGYSVSREKKESFPLTVTSAQKNPTAFYLCASGKDYPPALDEQYFGPGTRLTVT.

This clone was seen more than once but under ten times. The gene calls are TRBV7-9 and TRBJ1-2; no definite D call. CDR3 size: 13 residues. V lost 3 bases, J lost 5 bases, and 10 bases lay in between. Germline values: CDR1 SEHNR, CDR2 FQNEAQ (reference sequence). CDR3 in amino acids: CASSFEGRYGYTF. In DNA, the CDR3 is TGTGCCAGCAGCTTTGAGGGCCGATATGGCTACACCTTC.

The chain links TRBV7-8 to TRBJ2-5; TRBD1 matches 7 bases. Germline values: CDR1 SGHVS, CDR2 FQNEAQ. V trimming: 1 base; J trimming: 9 bases; junction bases outside the gene matches: 14. This CDR3 has 16 residues. CDR3 nucleotide sequence: TGTGCCAGCAGCTTAGGGGGGACAGTTCTCTCCGAAGCCCAGTACTTC. Translation gives CASSLGGTVLSEAQYF.

V is TRBV20-1 and J is TRBJ1-1; D ambiguous. The CDR3 contains 11 residues. CDR1 DFQATT and CDR2 SNEGSKA come from the germline V gene (reference sequence). The CDR3 bases are TGCACCGCTGCGGAGAACACTGAAGCTTTCTTT. Its translation: CTAAENTEAFF.

This clone was seen just once. This chain links TRBV7-3 with TRBJ2-3, with a weak D call TRBD1 (6 bases). This CDR3 region has 15 residues. Germline CDR1 and CDR2: SGHTA and FQGTGA. The V gene lost 5 bases and the J gene lost 1 base, with 13 bases spanning the gap. The CDR3 DNA follows: TGTGCCAGCAGCATGAAAGGGGGACGCACAGATACGCAGTATTTT. It specifies CASSMKGGRTDTQYF.

CDR3 sequence: CASNPGGTLPTETQYF. CDR3 DNA: TGTGCCAGCAACCCCGGCGGGACCTTGCCAACAGAGACCCAGTACTTC. V and J are TRBV5-4 and TRBJ2-5, with D possibly being TRBD2 (6 bases). CDR1 is SGHNT and CDR2 is YYREEE in the germline V gene (reference sequence). The CDR3 is 16 amino acids. V lost 6 bases to trimming and J lost 4 bases, with 22 bases between them.